This T cell receptor (beta chain) was captured in a study of control samples from healthy donors and cancer patients. Germline V gene data show CDR1 as SGHAT and CDR2 as FQNNGV. Trimming shortened V by 0 bases and J by 5 bases, and 7 bases separated the two germline ends. CDR3 length: 13 amino acids. The protocol was immunoSEQ multiplex PCR, while the TCRdb copy is restricted to in-frame clones and leaves out a portion. The profile covers about 94,000 clones, with 90% appearing a single time and 3% to 4.5% taken by the ten largest. Sequencing was performed on blood. The rearrangement uses TRBV11-2 and TRBJ1-2, with a possible D match to TRBD1 (6 bases). This receptor was identified in a woman aged 18-29 years in good health. The CDR3 region is CASSLEQGYGYTF. As DNA, the CDR3 is TGTGCCAGCAGCTTAGAACAGGGATATGGCTACACCTTC.